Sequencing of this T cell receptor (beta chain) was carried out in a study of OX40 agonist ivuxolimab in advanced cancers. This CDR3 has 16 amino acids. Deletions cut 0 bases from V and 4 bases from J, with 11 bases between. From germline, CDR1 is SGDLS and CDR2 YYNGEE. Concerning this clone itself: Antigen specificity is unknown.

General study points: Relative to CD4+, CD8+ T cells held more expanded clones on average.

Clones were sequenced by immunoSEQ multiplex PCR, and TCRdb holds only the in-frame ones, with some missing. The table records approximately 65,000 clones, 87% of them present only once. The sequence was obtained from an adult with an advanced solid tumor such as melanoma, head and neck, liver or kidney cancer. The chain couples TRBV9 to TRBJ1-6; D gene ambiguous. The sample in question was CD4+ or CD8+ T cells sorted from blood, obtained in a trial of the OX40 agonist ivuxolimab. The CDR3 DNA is TGTGCCAGCAGCGTAGCTAGTCGGGGATATAATTCACCCCTCCACTTT. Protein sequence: CASSVASRGYNSPLHF.